This passage covers 28 T cell receptor beta chains from one sample sequenced in a study of T cell responses to AZD1222 COVID-19 vaccine. TCRdb keeps only in-frame clones here, not all; method: immunoSEQ multiplex PCR. The data contain some 150,000 clones, approximately 85% of them singletons. The sequencing here drew on peripheral blood, taken on day 0 of AZD1222 vaccination. The receptors were sampled from an adult in good health.

This sequence joins TRBV11-2 and TRBJ1-6; the D gene is possibly TRBD1 (6 bases). Trimming cost V 5 bases and J 11 bases, with 13 bases left between them. The CDR3 length is 13 residues. CDR1 and CDR2 from the germline V gene are SGHAT and FQNNGV. The CDR3 DNA reads TGTGCCAGCAGCCCCGCTGCAGGGGCACCCCTCCACTTT. Translated, it gives CASSPAAGAPLHF.

The chain is built from TRBV7-2 and TRBJ2-5, with a tentative D call TRBD1 (5 bases). CDR3 length: 13 residues. CDR1 and CDR2 (germline): SGHTA, FQGNSA. Trimming stripped 1 base from V and 5 bases from J, with 8 bases between. The chain's CDR3 is CASSLVGAETQYF. In nucleotides, the CDR3 is TGTGCCAGCAGCTTAGTAGGGGCCGAGACCCAGTACTTC.

The rearrangement uses TRBV5-4 and TRBJ1-6; D is undetermined. V was shortened by 0 bases and J by 6 bases, with 7 bases between the two germline ends. The germline V gene has CDR1 SGHNT and CDR2 YYREEE (reference sequence). This CDR3 is built from 14 residues. The CDR3 loop reads CASSLASANSPLHF. CDR3 coding DNA: TGTGCCAGCAGCTTGGCAAGTGCTAATTCACCCCTCCACTTT.

This clone came up a few times. V gene TRBV9 combines with J gene TRBJ1-6; D perhaps matches TRBD1 (6 bases). V was shortened by 2 bases and J by 10 bases, with 13 bases between the two germline ends. Germline CDR1 reads SGDLS; CDR2 reads YYNGEE. The CDR3 contains 14 residues. The chain's CDR3 is CASSVNGGGSPLHF. CDR3 nucleotides: TGTGCCAGCAGCGTCAACGGGGGCGGATCACCCCTCCACTTT.

The rearrangement links TRBV4-2 to TRBJ1-1, with D perhaps TRBD1 (5 bases). Germline V gene lookup returns CDR1 LGHNA and CDR2 YNFKEQ. Trimming stripped 0 bases from V and 12 bases from J, with 20 bases between. This CDR3 is built from 15 residues. In nucleotides, the CDR3 is TGTGCCAGCAGCCAAGAGTCCCAGGGCGGATTGATGACTTTCTTT. Translated: CASSQESQGGLMTFF.

The gene calls are TRBV6-5 and TRBJ2-5, with a possible D match to TRBD2 (7 bases). This CDR3 is 15 amino acids long. The V end lost 9 bases, the J end lost 3 bases, and 20 bases lay between the germline ends. Looked up from germline, CDR1 is MNHEY and CDR2 is SVGAGI. CDR3 coding DNA: TGTGCCAGTCAAGGGGGGGAGCCGGGGAAAGAGACCCAGTACTTC. Its protein product is CASQGGEPGKETQYF.

This chain links TRBV6-5 with TRBJ1-2; no reliable D call. Deletions cut 0 bases from V and 7 bases from J, with 9 bases between. Looked up from germline, CDR1 is MNHEY and CDR2 is SVGAGI. CDR3 length equals 13 residues. The CDR3 DNA is TGTGCCAGCAGTTACTCGGGCTCGGGTGGCTACACCTTC. It translates to CASSYSGSGGYTF.

The chain uses TRBV28 and TRBJ2-3, with 13 bases identical to TRBD2. V gave up 5 bases and J gave up 2 bases; unmatched junction bases: 16. The CDR3 is 20 amino acids. Germline V CDR1 and CDR2: MDHEN, SYDVKM. CDR3 nucleotide sequence: TGTGCCAGCAGTCAGAGAACTAGCGGGAGGGCTCTCCAGTTCACAGATACGCAGTATTTT. It encodes CASSQRTSGRALQFTDTQYF. Full variable domain (remainder filled in from reference TRBV28 and TRBJ2-3): DVKVTQSSRYLVKRTGEKVFLECVQDMDHENMFWYRQDPGLGLRLIYFSYDVKMKEKGDIPEGYSVSREKKERFSLILESASTNQTSMYLCASSQRTSGRALQFTDTQYFGPGTRLTVL.

The chain links TRBV15 to TRBJ1-4; D gene ambiguous. Germline assignment: CDR1 LNHNV and CDR2 YYDKDF (reference sequence). CDR3 size: 12 residues. The V end was cut by 5 bases, the J end by 8 bases, with 9 bases between. The CDR3 DNA follows: TGTGCCACCAGCCGGCACGAGGAAAAACTGTTTTTT. Its translation: CATSRHEEKLFF. The full variable domain, with the rest looked up from reference TRBV15 and TRBJ1-4, is DAMVIQNPRYQVTQFGKPVTLSCSQTLNHNVMYWYQQKSSQAPKLLFHYYDKDFNNEADTPDNFQSRRPNTSFCFLDIRSPGLGDTAMYLCATSRHEEKLFFGSGTQLSVL.

The chain carries TRBV5-1 and TRBJ1-5; tentatively, D is TRBD1 (5 bases). The ends were cut back, 4 bases at V and 5 bases at J, with 16 bases in the middle. Per the germline V gene, CDR1 is SGHRS and CDR2 is YFSETQ. This CDR3 spans 15 amino acids. The CDR3 DNA reads as TGCGCCAGCAGCCCTGCCGGGGCGCGGGATCAGCCCCAGCATTTT. It yields the protein CASSPAGARDQPQHF. Combining the CDR3 with reference TRBV5-1 and TRBJ1-5 gives the whole variable domain KAGVTQTPRYLIKTRGQQVTLSCSPISGHRSVSWYQQTPGQGLQFLFEYFSETQRNKGNFPGRFSGRQFSNSRSEMNVSTLELGDSALYLCASSPAGARDQPQHFGDGTRLSIL.

This sequence joins TRBV7-6 and TRBJ1-1; 7 nucleotides align to TRBD1. The CDR3 has 15 amino acids. Germline values: CDR1 SGHVS, CDR2 FNYEAQ. Trimming at V came to 1 base and at J to 4 bases, leaving 6 bases not matched to a gene. The CDR3 is CASSLDRGGGTEAFF. CDR3 nucleotide sequence: TGTGCCAGCAGCTTAGACAGGGGCGGGGGCACTGAAGCTTTCTTT.

The chain has TRBV24-1 and TRBJ1-5, with 7 positions matching TRBD1. V was pared by 4 bases and J by 4 bases, with 6 bases of the junction left unmatched. This CDR3 is 15 amino acids long. The germline CDR1 and CDR2 sequences are KGHDR and SFDVKD. The CDR3 DNA sequence: TGTGCCACCAGTGACCCGCAGGGGGGGAATCAGCCCCAGCATTTT. Its translation is CATSDPQGGNQPQHF.

Judged by abundance, this clone is large (0.1 to 1%). CDR3 sequence: CASSQAGTVNTEAFF. The CDR3 DNA reads TGCGCCAGCAGCCAGGCCGGGACAGTGAACACTGAAGCTTTCTTT. V and J are TRBV4-1 and TRBJ1-1; the match to TRBD1 covers 7 bases. Germline values: CDR1 MGHRA, CDR2 YSYEKL. The CDR3 has 15 amino acids. V trimming: 3 bases; J trimming: 0 bases; junction bases outside the gene matches: 4.

Of note for this clone: Other nucleotide sequences from this sample produce the same CDR3. The chain employs TRBV6-5 and TRBJ2-3; D remains unclear. The germline V and J ends were trimmed by 0 bases and 1 base, with 5 bases remaining between them. Germline loops: CDR1 MNHEY, CDR2 SVGAGI. The CDR3 is 14 amino acids. This chain's CDR3 is CASSYSAGTDTQYF. CDR3 bases: TGTGCCAGCAGTTACTCCGCAGGCACAGATACGCAGTATTTT.

This chain uses TRBV3-1 (or the pseudogene TRBV3-2) with TRBJ2-3; 9 bases agree with TRBD2. Germline trimming cut 3 bases from V and 6 bases from J; bases unmatched to any gene: 1. The CDR3 loop spans 13 amino acids. Germline V gene data show CDR1 as LGHDT and CDR2 as YNNKEL (reference sequence). The CDR3 DNA sequence: TGTGCCAGCAGCCAGCTAGCGGGGGATACGCAGTATTTT. Translating it yields CASSQLAGDTQYF.

The sample holds many counts of this clone. The V and J genes are TRBV6-5 and TRBJ1-2; the D is unclear. CDR3 length equals 13 residues. Germline V gene data show CDR1 as MNHEY and CDR2 as SVGAGI. V was cut by 9 bases and J by 3 bases, with 14 bases left in between. In DNA, the CDR3 is TGTGCCAGTGGTGAGACGGACCACTATGGCTACACCTTC. Translation gives CASGETDHYGYTF.

In its sample, this clone was seen once. The chain links TRBV6-2 or TRBV6-3 to TRBJ2-2; tentatively, D is TRBD2 (5 bases). This CDR3 has 16 residues. V was pared by 5 bases and J by 4 bases, with 17 bases between. Germline V gene sequence: CDR1 MNHEY, CDR2 SVGEGT. The CDR3 region has the DNA TGTGCCAGCAGTACCCGACTACTAGGGAGCACCGGGGAGCTGTTTTTT. Translated, it gives CASSTRLLGSTGELFF.

Details on this clone: This sample also contains other DNA sequences that code for the same CDR3. The V gene is TRBV6-1, the J gene TRBJ2-2; 8 positions agree with TRBD1. Germline trimming cut 3 bases from V and 5 bases from J; bases unmatched to any gene: 2. The CDR3 runs to 14 residues. Looked up from germline, CDR1 is MNHNS and CDR2 is SASEGT. The CDR3 loop is CASSETGVTGELFF. In nucleotides, the CDR3 is TGTGCCAGCAGTGAGACAGGGGTGACCGGGGAGCTGTTTTTT.

This clone was recorded a few times. The chain has TRBV19 and TRBJ1-1, with D possibly being TRBD1 (6 bases). The germline CDR1 and CDR2 sequences are LNHDA and SQIVND (reference sequence). The V and J ends lost 4 bases and 0 bases respectively, with 12 bases between them. This CDR3 spans 15 amino acids. Here the CDR3 DNA reads TGTGCCAGTAGTACCGGTACAGGGATGAACACTGAAGCTTTCTTT. Translating it yields CASSTGTGMNTEAFF. Full variable domain (missing parts from reference TRBV19 and TRBJ1-1): DGGITQSPKYLFRKEGQNVTLSCEQNLNHDAMYWYRQDPGQGLRLIYYSQIVNDFQKGDIAEGYSVSREKKESFPLTVTSAQKNPTAFYLCASSTGTGMNTEAFFGQGTRLTVV.

The rearrangement joins TRBV12-3 or TRBV12-4 to TRBJ1-2; D is perhaps TRBD1 (5 bases). Trimming removed 3 bases from V and 2 bases from J, with 7 bases in between. This CDR3 has 13 residues. The CDR3 sequence is CASSLGTNYGYTF. CDR3 sequence (DNA): TGTGCCAGCAGTTTGGGGACCAACTATGGCTACACCTTC.

This sequence joins TRBV14 and TRBJ2-7, with 7 bases aligning to TRBD1. Germline CDR1 is SGHDN and CDR2 is FVKESK. The J segment lost 2 bases and the V segment lost 4 bases, leaving 5 bases of the junction unmatched. CDR3 size: 14 residues. The CDR3, as DNA: TGTGCCAGCAGCCCGACAGGGTCAGCCTACGAGCAGTACTTC. Its protein product is CASSPTGSAYEQYF. The whole variable domain, filled in from reference TRBV14 and TRBJ2-7, reads EAGVTQFPSHSVIEKGQTVTLRCDPISGHDNLYWYRRVMGKEIKFLLHFVKESKQDESGMPNNRFLAERTGGTYSTLKVQPAELEDSGVYFCASSPTGSAYEQYFGPGTRLTVT.

The sample holds a few counts of this clone. The genes are TRBV3-1 (or the pseudogene TRBV3-2) and TRBJ2-2; 8 nucleotides align to TRBD1. V trimming: 4 bases; J trimming: 4 bases; junction bases outside the gene matches: 11. This CDR3 has 17 residues. Per the germline V gene, CDR1 is LGHDT and CDR2 is YNNKEL (reference sequence). The CDR3 region is CASSLPPRTGSTGELFF. The DNA for the CDR3 is TGTGCCAGCAGCCTCCCCCCCCGGACAGGGAGCACCGGGGAGCTGTTTTTT.

The chain carries TRBV20-1 and TRBJ2-3; D is ambiguous. V was shortened by 2 bases and J by 3 bases, with 3 bases between the two germline ends. The CDR3 has 11 amino acids. Germline assignment: CDR1 DFQATT and CDR2 SNEGSKA (reference sequence). CDR3 nucleotides: TGCAGTGCTAGACCTACAGATACGCAGTATTTT. Encoded protein: CSARPTDTQYF.

The genes are TRBV7-8 and TRBJ2-7; TRBD2 aligns across 10 bases. With 2 bases clipped from V and 5 bases from J, the junction kept 15 bases outside the gene matches. Germline loops: CDR1 SGHVS, CDR2 FQNEAQ. The CDR3 covers 18 residues. Written as DNA, the CDR3 is TGTGCCAGCAGCTTATATCTGGAGGAGTCCCTAGCGGGGGACGAGCAGTACTTC. Translation gives CASSLYLEESLAGDEQYF. The variable domain in full, completed from reference TRBV7-8 and TRBJ2-7, reads GAGVSQSPRYKVAKRGQDVALRCDPISGHVSLFWYQQALGQGPEFLTYFQNEAQLDKSGLPSDRFFAERPEGSVSTLKIQRTQQEDSAVYLCASSLYLEESLAGDEQYFGPGTRLTVT.

The chain joins TRBV10-3 to TRBJ2-7, with no clear D. V lost 3 bases to trimming and J lost 4 bases, with 4 bases between them. This CDR3 is built from 11 residues. Looked up from germline, CDR1 is ENHRY and CDR2 is SYGVKD. In nucleotides, the CDR3 is TGTGCCATCAGTGATGATTACGAGCAGTACTTC. Its protein is CAISDDYEQYF.

This clone is a singleton in its sample. The chain carries TRBV10-3 and TRBJ2-1; D possibly corresponds to TRBD1 (5 bases). The CDR3 length is 16 residues. V was trimmed by 0 bases and J by 8 bases, leaving 17 bases between them. Germline CDR1 and CDR2: ENHRY and SYGVKD. DNA for the CDR3: TGTGCCATCAGTGAGTCGGCAGGGTTGATTGGCGATGAGCAGTTCTTC. It is translated as CAISESAGLIGDEQFF.

By frequency in the sample, this clone is medium-sized. The rearrangement uses TRBV6-4 and TRBJ2-1, with 12 bases aligning to TRBD2. The CDR3 is made up of 15 amino acids. V lost 6 bases and J lost 5; bases outside the gene matches: 5. Per germline, CDR1 MRHNA and CDR2 SNTAGT. The CDR3 nucleotides are TGTGCCAGCAGACCTAGCGGGAGGGCCAACAATGAGCAGTTCTTC. This encodes CASRPSGRANNEQFF.

This clone was counted only a few times. This chain links TRBV30 with TRBJ2-7; possibly TRBD1 or TRBD2 for D (5 bases each). Deletions cut 4 bases from V and 7 bases from J, with 14 bases between. Germline V gene lookup returns CDR1 GTSNPN and CDR2 SVGIG (reference sequence). This CDR3 has 12 amino acids. The DNA for the CDR3 is TGTGCCTGGAAAGGGACCCCTTTAGAGCAGTACTTC. Its translation is CAWKGTPLEQYF.